The clone carrying this T cell receptor (beta chain) was seen only once. Authors' analysis steps: Nucleated cell counts were estimated from reference gene primer amplification. The protocol was immunoSEQ multiplex PCR, while the TCRdb copy is restricted to in-frame clones and leaves out a portion. That table furnishes V, J and clone size, whereas the DNA furnished D and trimming. This sample has 100,000 to 150,000 clones, with roughly 74% found just once. The data were taken from a study of blood T cell repertoires in COVID-19. Study overall: The study drew acute and convalescent COVID-19 samples from the United States, Italy and Spain. Nucleic acid was either cDNA or gDNA, and it came from T cells, B-cell-depleted T cells, or PBMCs.

The CDR3 totals 15 residues. With 5 bases removed from V and 2 bases from J, the gap between germline ends came to 15 bases. The germline CDR1 and CDR2 sequences are SGHAT and FQNNGV. The chain links TRBV11-2 to TRBJ1-2; D not certain. The specimen was peripheral blood. The TCR was taken from a man between 60 and 70 years old with acute or convalescent COVID-19. The CDR3 nucleotides read TGTGCCAGCAGCGCCCTGACCGGGAGAAACTATGGCTACACCTTC. As protein: CASSALTGRNYGYTF.